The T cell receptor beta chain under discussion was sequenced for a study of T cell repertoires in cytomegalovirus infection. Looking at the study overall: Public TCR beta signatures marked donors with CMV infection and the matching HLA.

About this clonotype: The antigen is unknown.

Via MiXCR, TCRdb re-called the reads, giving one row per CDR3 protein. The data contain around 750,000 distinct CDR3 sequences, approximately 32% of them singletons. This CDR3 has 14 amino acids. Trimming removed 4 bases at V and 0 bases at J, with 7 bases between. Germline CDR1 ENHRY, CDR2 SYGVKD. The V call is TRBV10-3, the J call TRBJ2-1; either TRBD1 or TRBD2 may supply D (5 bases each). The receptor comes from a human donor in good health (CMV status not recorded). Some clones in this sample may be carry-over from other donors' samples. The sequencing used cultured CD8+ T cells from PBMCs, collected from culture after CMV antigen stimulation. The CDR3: CAISGGTSYNEQFF. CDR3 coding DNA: TGTGCCATCAGTGGGGGGACCTCCTACAATGAGCAGTTCTTC.